Shown below are 32 T cell receptor beta chains from a single sample sequenced in a study of shared clonotypes between healthy human individuals. The table came from immunoSEQ multiplex PCR; TCRdb's copy has only in-frame clones and leaves some out. The sample consists of 2 million to 2.5 million clones, about 90% of them appearing once. What was sequenced was naive CD4+ T cells from PBMCs. Specified subset: CD45RA+ positively selected. The origin of the receptors is a man in his late teens or twenties in good health. Some clones in this sample may be carry-over from other donors' samples.

The chain carries TRBV18 and TRBJ2-7; D might be TRBD1 or TRBD2, each matching 5 bases. From germline, CDR1 is KGHSH and CDR2 LQKENI. V lost 3 bases, J lost 6 bases, and 12 bases lay in between. The CDR3 extends over 13 amino acids. Here the CDR3 reads CASSPIRDREQYF. CDR3 bases: TGTGCCAGCTCACCCATTCGGGACCGCGAGCAGTACTTC.

The chain couples TRBV4-1 to TRBJ1-1; D not certain. V was trimmed by 1 base and J by 5 bases, leaving 14 bases between them. Germline V gene sequence: CDR1 MGHRA, CDR2 YSYEKL. The CDR3 has 15 amino acids. The CDR3 coding sequence is TGCGCCAGCAGCCAAGGGCGGGGATTGGAAACTGAAGCTTTCTTT. It encodes CASSQGRGLETEAFF.

This chain connects TRBV6-5 to TRBJ2-7; D is ambiguous. The V gene's germline CDR1 is MNHEY and CDR2 SVGAGI. The CDR3 sequence is 13 residues long. V was clipped by 4 bases and J by 1 base, with 8 bases between them. The CDR3 DNA follows: TGTGCCAGCAGTTTCCGCGGATCCTACGAGCAGTACTTC. It translates to CASSFRGSYEQYF.

This rearrangement joins TRBV27 to TRBJ2-1; 13 bases fit TRBD2. V shed 2 bases and J 7 bases; nucleotides not matched to a gene: 8. The CDR3 runs to 17 residues. CDR1 is MNHEY, CDR2 SMNVEV, per germline (reference sequence). As DNA, the CDR3 is TGTGCCAGCAGTTTAAGGGCGACTAGCGGGGGGAGGAATGAGCAGTTCTTC. Protein sequence: CASSLRATSGGRNEQFF.

The rearrangement links TRBV2 to TRBJ2-2; a weak D match, TRBD2 (5 bases). The V gene lost 6 bases and the J gene lost 5 bases, with 16 bases spanning the gap. There are 15 residues in the CDR3. The germline V gene encodes CDR1 SNHLY and CDR2 FYNNEI. CDR3 in amino acids: CASRVTRGETGELFF. The CDR3 DNA reads TGTGCCAGCAGGGTAACTCGGGGTGAAACCGGGGAGCTGTTTTTT.

The V gene is TRBV28, the J gene TRBJ1-2; maybe TRBD1 (6 bases). V was trimmed by 5 bases and J by 8 bases, leaving 12 bases between them. Germline CDR1 reads MDHEN; CDR2 reads SYDVKM. This CDR3 has 12 amino acids. The CDR3 nucleotides are TGTGCCAGCAGTGATGGGGGCGGCGGCTACACCTTC. It encodes CASSDGGGGYTF.

The CDR3 loop is CASSSGLAGVRFYNEQFF. As DNA, the CDR3 is TGTGCCAGCAGCTCGGGACTAGCGGGAGTCCGCTTCTACAATGAGCAGTTCTTC. The gene calls are TRBV5-4 and TRBJ2-1; 14 bases line up with TRBD2. This CDR3 has 18 amino acids. Germline trimming cut 3 bases from V and 3 bases from J; bases unmatched to any gene: 8. CDR1 SGHNT and CDR2 YYREEE come from the germline V gene (reference sequence). Filled out from reference TRBV5-4 and TRBJ2-1, the complete variable domain reads ETGVTQSPTHLIKTRGQQVTLRCSSQSGHNTVSWYQQALGQGPQFIFQYYREEENGRGNFPPRFSGLQFPNYSSELNVNALELDDSALYLCASSSGLAGVRFYNEQFFGPGTRLTVL.

The V call is TRBV6-5, the J call TRBJ1-1, with D unclear. CDR3 length equals 12 residues. The V and J ends lost 7 bases and 3 bases respectively, with 9 bases between them. CDR1 MNHEY and CDR2 SVGAGI come from the germline V gene. As DNA, the CDR3 is TGTGCCAGCAAACTGCGGGACACTGAAGCTTTCTTT. Residues: CASKLRDTEAFF.

The V gene is TRBV9, the J gene TRBJ2-7; 7 bases map to TRBD1. The CDR3 runs 17 residues. Germline V gene sequence: CDR1 SGDLS, CDR2 YYNGEE. J was trimmed by 2 bases and V by 0 bases; bases with no gene match: 11. The chain's CDR3 is CASSVGNGEGAAYEQYF. The CDR3 DNA reads as TGTGCCAGCAGCGTAGGTAATGGAGAGGGGGCGGCCTACGAGCAGTACTTC.

The chain employs TRBV29-1 and TRBJ2-1, with 11 bases lining up with TRBD2. Germline V gene lookup returns CDR1 SQVTM and CDR2 ANQGSEA. The CDR3 loop spans 16 amino acids. Germline trimming cut 5 bases from V and 4 bases from J; bases unmatched to any gene: 10. CDR3 DNA: TGCAGCGTTACCCGGAGACTAGCGGGACTATACAATGAGCAGTTCTTC. This translates into CSVTRRLAGLYNEQFF.

The gene calls are TRBV5-1 and TRBJ1-5, with D possibly matching TRBD1 (5 bases). Germline values: CDR1 SGHRS, CDR2 YFSETQ. The CDR3 spans 15 residues. Trimming pared 2 bases from V and 7 bases from J, leaving 16 bases between. The CDR3 DNA sequence: TGCGCCAGCAGCTTTTCAGGGACCCCTGGGCAGCCCCAGCATTTT. Its protein product is CASSFSGTPGQPQHF.

V is TRBV27 and J is TRBJ2-7; a weak D match, TRBD2 (5 bases). The CDR3 extends over 14 amino acids. CDR1 and CDR2 (germline): MNHEY, SMNVEV (reference sequence). V lost 10 bases, J lost 0 bases, and 16 bases lay in between. Here the CDR3 reads CAIKRKLSSYEQYF. CDR3 bases: TGTGCCATCAAGCGGAAGCTAAGCTCCTACGAGCAGTACTTC.

The genes are TRBV19 and TRBJ2-6; D might be TRBD1 (6 bases). The CDR3 totals 19 residues. Germline loops: CDR1 LNHDA, CDR2 SQIVND (reference sequence). V shed 3 bases and J shed 4 bases, with 22 bases lying between them. CDR3 sequence: CASSIAGVGRAAGANVLTF. The CDR3 DNA reads as TGTGCCAGTAGTATCGCAGGGGTCGGCAGGGCGGCCGGGGCCAACGTCCTGACTTTC.

On this clone: A read error may produce the germline difference seen at one junction end. The chain joins TRBV28 to TRBJ2-7; 7 bases line up with TRBD1. The CDR3 has 13 residues. Germline CDR1 and CDR2: MDHEN and SYDVKM. For the CDR3, the DNA is TGTGCCAGCAGTTTATGGCTCCAGGGGGAGCTGTACTTC. Its translation is CASSLWLQGELYF.

A word on this clone: Additional DNA sequences in this sample encode the identical CDR3. The chain carries TRBV4-2 and TRBJ2-5, with a weak D call TRBD2 (6 bases). Trimming took 1 base from V and 0 from J, leaving 12 bases between them. In germline, CDR1 is LGHNA, CDR2 YNFKEQ. The CDR3 runs to 16 residues. Here the CDR3 DNA reads TGTGCCAGCAGCCAAGGGACTACAGAGAACCAAGAGACCCAGTACTTC. Translated, it gives CASSQGTTENQETQYF.

The chain employs TRBV10-3 and TRBJ2-7; D is possibly TRBD2 (6 bases). The CDR3 totals 14 residues. The V gene's germline CDR1 is ENHRY and CDR2 SYGVKD. Trimming pared 6 bases from V and 0 bases from J, leaving 12 bases between. CDR3 in amino acids: CAISRDGSSYEQYF. In nucleotides, the CDR3 is TGTGCCATCAGCCGGGACGGGAGCTCCTACGAGCAGTACTTC.

J is TRBJ2-1 and V is TRBV7-2; 7 bases are a match to TRBD1. The CDR3 contains 15 residues. Germline loops: CDR1 SGHTA, CDR2 FQGNSA. The V gene end was trimmed by 5 bases and the J gene end by 3 bases; junction bases not matched to a gene: 7. In nucleotides, the CDR3 is TGTGCCAGCAGCACAGCCGGGACAGACTACAATGAGCAGTTCTTC. Its translation: CASSTAGTDYNEQFF.

The chain is built from TRBV28 and TRBJ2-2, with 8 bases matching TRBD2. Unmatched junction bases numbered 10, after V lost 3 bases and J lost 4 bases. CDR3 length equals 17 residues. Germline values: CDR1 MDHEN, CDR2 SYDVKM. The CDR3 region has the DNA TGTGCCAGCAGTTTTCCGTCGGGAGGGCGGGGCACCGGGGAGCTGTTTTTT. It codes for CASSFPSGGRGTGELFF.

The rearrangement joins TRBV5-1 to TRBJ2-7; 14 nucleotides line up with TRBD2. The CDR3 totals 20 residues. The J segment lost 0 bases and the V segment lost 3 bases, leaving 14 bases of the junction unmatched. Germline CDR1 and CDR2: SGHRS and YFSETQ. As DNA, the CDR3 is TGCGCCAGCAGCTGGCCGACCGGGACTAGCGGGAGAGAGGGCTCCTACGAGCAGTACTTC. It is translated as CASSWPTGTSGREGSYEQYF. Full variable domain (outside the CDR3, taken from reference TRBV5-1 and TRBJ2-7): KAGVTQTPRYLIKTRGQQVTLSCSPISGHRSVSWYQQTPGQGLQFLFEYFSETQRNKGNFPGRFSGRQFSNSRSEMNVSTLELGDSALYLCASSWPTGTSGREGSYEQYFGPGTRLTVT.

This sequence joins TRBV10-3 and TRBJ1-4; a possible D gene is TRBD1 (5 bases). Per the germline V gene, CDR1 is ENHRY and CDR2 is SYGVKD. The CDR3 length is 17 residues. Trimming stripped 4 bases from V and 0 bases from J, with 15 bases between. CDR3 in DNA: TGTGCCATCAGTGGTGGGGCAGGCCCTGCAACTAATGAAAAACTGTTTTTT. Translated, it gives CAISGGAGPATNEKLFF.

V is TRBV7-3 and J is TRBJ2-3; D is unresolved. Germline values: CDR1 SGHTA, CDR2 FQGTGA. The CDR3 extends over 15 amino acids. The germline V and J ends were trimmed by 3 bases and 5 bases, with 15 bases remaining between them. CDR3 sequence (DNA): TGTGCCAGCAGCTTGACACCTCTTTCCCTAGATACGCAGTATTTT. It translates to CASSLTPLSLDTQYF.

The chain combines TRBV28 with TRBJ1-2; D not certain. CDR3 length: 12 residues. Germline V lookup: CDR1 MDHEN, CDR2 SYDVKM. V was shortened by 6 bases and J by 8 bases, with 13 bases between the two germline ends. The CDR3 coding sequence is TGTGCCAGCAGGGGATACGGCCTGGGCTACACCTTC. Translation: CASRGYGLGYTF.

V is TRBV29-1 and J is TRBJ2-1, with D unresolved. Germline V lookup: CDR1 SQVTM, CDR2 ANQGSEA. This CDR3 has 14 amino acids. V was pared by 7 bases and J by 6 bases, with 19 bases between. As DNA, the CDR3 is TGCAGCGGCCAAATAGGGCCCACTCCCAATGAGCAGTTCTTC. Amino acids: CSGQIGPTPNEQFF.

CDR3 loop: CASSLFLAPREQYF. For the CDR3, the DNA is TGTGCCAGCAGCCTTTTCCTCGCCCCCCGCGAGCAGTACTTC. V gene TRBV5-5 combines with J gene TRBJ2-7, with D unclear. V was clipped by 4 bases and J by 6 bases, with 17 bases between them. Germline-derived CDR1 and CDR2 are SGHKS and YYEKEE (reference sequence). This CDR3 region has 14 residues. The entire variable domain, with the rest obtained from reference TRBV5-5 and TRBJ2-7, is as follows: DAGVTQSPTHLIKTRGQQVTLRCSPISGHKSVSWYQQVLGQGPQFIFQYYEKEERGRGNFPDRFSARQFPNYSSELNVNALLLGDSALYLCASSLFLAPREQYFGPGTRLTVT.

V is TRBV5-1 and J is TRBJ2-3; D is uncertain. This CDR3 has 13 amino acids. The ends were cut back, 2 bases at V and 6 bases at J, with 10 bases in the middle. CDR1 and CDR2 (germline): SGHRS, YFSETQ. DNA of the CDR3: TGCGCCAGCAGCTTTGACTTATCGGATACGCAGTATTTT. Protein product: CASSFDLSDTQYF.

The rearrangement links TRBV6-1 to TRBJ2-5; D remains unclear. CDR1 and CDR2 (germline): MNHNS, SASEGT. Trimming removed 4 bases at V and 4 bases at J, with 10 bases between. The CDR3 totals 13 residues. DNA of the CDR3: TGTGCCAGCAGTGCGGATTATAGAGAGACCCAGTACTTC. This translates into CASSADYRETQYF.

This clone has more than one count but fewer than ten. The genes are TRBV29-1 and TRBJ1-1; D remains ambiguous. Trimming removed 4 bases at V and 1 base at J, with 7 bases between. Germline V gives CDR1 SQVTM, CDR2 ANQGSEA. This CDR3 region has 12 residues. Here the CDR3 reads CSVGFSNTEAFF. DNA for the CDR3: TGCAGCGTTGGCTTTTCGAACACTGAAGCTTTCTTT. The full variable domain, rest sourced from reference TRBV29-1 and TRBJ1-1, is SAVISQKPSRDICQRGTSLTIQCQVDSQVTMMFWYRQQPGQSLTLIATANQGSEATYESGFVIDKFPISRPNLTFSTLTVSNMSPEDSSIYLCSVGFSNTEAFFGQGTRLTVV.

The chain combines TRBV2 with TRBJ2-3; unclear D gene. This CDR3 has 12 amino acids. Trimming left V 4 bases short and J 4 bases short, with 6 bases between. Germline assignment: CDR1 SNHLY and CDR2 FYNNEI. For the CDR3, the DNA is TGTGCCAGCAGTGTCACAGCAGATACGCAGTATTTT. Protein: CASSVTADTQYF.

The genes are TRBV6-1 and TRBJ2-7; D is ambiguous. CDR1 is MNHNS and CDR2 is SASEGT in the germline V gene. The CDR3 contains 15 residues. Trimming stripped 4 bases from V and 0 bases from J, with 13 bases between. This CDR3 reads CASSAPERSSYEQYF. CDR3 nucleotides: TGTGCCAGCAGTGCCCCGGAGAGGAGCTCCTACGAGCAGTACTTC.

In this sample, this clone turned up once. This chain links TRBV4-2 with TRBJ1-6; TRBD1 might be the D (5 bases). This CDR3 is 19 amino acids long. The V end was cut by 4 bases, the J end by 0 bases, with 19 bases between. Per the germline V gene, CDR1 is LGHNA and CDR2 is YNFKEQ. CDR3 in amino acids: CASSPRQPRQSSYNSPLHF. The CDR3 coding sequence is TGTGCCAGCAGCCCGAGACAGCCCAGGCAGAGCTCCTATAATTCACCCCTCCACTTT.

The rearrangement joins TRBV19 to TRBJ1-5, with D possibly being TRBD1 (6 bases). In germline, CDR1 is LNHDA, CDR2 SQIVND (reference sequence). This CDR3 has 15 residues. V was shortened by 6 bases and J by 1 base, with 13 bases between the two germline ends. CDR3 nucleotide sequence: TGTGCCAGTAGGCGAACAGGGTTGAGCAATCAGCCCCAGCATTTT. It encodes CASRRTGLSNQPQHF.

The chain uses TRBV27 and TRBJ1-1; D possibly corresponds to TRBD1 (5 bases). The CDR3 extends over 11 amino acids. Per germline, CDR1 MNHEY and CDR2 SMNVEV (reference sequence). V was cut by 7 bases and J by 4 bases, with 7 bases left in between. This CDR3 reads CASMGRTEAFF. The CDR3 coding sequence is TGTGCCAGCATGGGGCGCACTGAAGCTTTCTTT.